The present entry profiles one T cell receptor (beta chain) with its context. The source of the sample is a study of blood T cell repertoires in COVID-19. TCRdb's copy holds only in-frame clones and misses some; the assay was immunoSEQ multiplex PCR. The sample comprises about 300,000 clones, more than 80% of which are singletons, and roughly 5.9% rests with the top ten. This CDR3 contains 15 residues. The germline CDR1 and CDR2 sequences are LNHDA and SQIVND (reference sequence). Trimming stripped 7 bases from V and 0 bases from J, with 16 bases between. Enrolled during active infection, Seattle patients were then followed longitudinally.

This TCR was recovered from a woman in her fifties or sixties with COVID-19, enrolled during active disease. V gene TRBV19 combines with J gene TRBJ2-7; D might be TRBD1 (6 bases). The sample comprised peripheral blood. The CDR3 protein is CASTRTDSLSYEQYF. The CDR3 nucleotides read TGTGCCAGTACCAGAACGGACAGTCTCTCCTACGAGCAGTACTTC.